This note documents a single T cell receptor beta chain sequence. Its antigen is not known. Germline values: CDR1 SGDLS, CDR2 YYNGEE. The CDR3 is 15 amino acids. Trimming at V came to 3 bases and at J to 0 bases, leaving 4 bases not matched to a gene. Here immunoSEQ multiplex PCR was the method, and the copy in TCRdb shows in-frame clones only, minus some. The sample has about 120,000 clones; approximately 92% are singletons. This sample stems from a study of graft-versus-host responses after intestinal transplantation. Broader study findings: Subjects displaying graft-donor T cell macrochimerism possessed elevated graft-versus-host to host-versus-graft clonal ratios inside allografts. GvH clones were identified in recipient marrow, with some first appearing in ileum or blood.

The sequences come from unstimulated CD4+ T cells sorted from spleen or lymph node cells, collected before intestinal transplant. The source is a human donor who received an intestinal transplant. The rearrangement joins TRBV9 to TRBJ2-3, with 7 positions matching TRBD1. Written as DNA, the CDR3 is TGTGCCAGCAGCGGTCGACAGGGCAGCACAGATACGCAGTATTTT. It codes for CASSGRQGSTDTQYF.